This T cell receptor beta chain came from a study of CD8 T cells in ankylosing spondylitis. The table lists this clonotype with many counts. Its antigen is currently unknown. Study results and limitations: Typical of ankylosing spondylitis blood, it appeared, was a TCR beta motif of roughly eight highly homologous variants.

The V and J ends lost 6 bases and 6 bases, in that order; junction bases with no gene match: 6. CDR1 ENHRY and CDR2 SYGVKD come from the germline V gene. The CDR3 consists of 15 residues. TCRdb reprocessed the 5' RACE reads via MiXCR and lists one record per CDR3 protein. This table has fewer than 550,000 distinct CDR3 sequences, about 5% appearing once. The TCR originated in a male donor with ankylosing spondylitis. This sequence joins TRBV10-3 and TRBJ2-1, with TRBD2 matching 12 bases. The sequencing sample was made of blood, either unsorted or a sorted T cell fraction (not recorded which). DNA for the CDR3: TGTGCCATCAGATCCGGACTAGCGGGGCCCAATGAGCAGTTCTTC. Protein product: CAIRSGLAGPNEQFF.